A single sample is the source of the 28 T cell receptor beta chains below, sequenced in a study of T cell repertoires in cytomegalovirus infection. TCRdb ran MiXCR on the reads and lists one entry per CDR3 protein. The sample lists some 320,000 distinct CDR3 sequences; approximately 32% were seen once. Their specific antigens are unknown. The specimen was cultured PBMCs, collected from culture after CMV antigen stimulation. The receptor set was obtained from a human donor in good health (CMV status not recorded). Some clones in this sample may be carry-over from other donors' samples.

CDR3 DNA sequence: TGTGCCAGCAGCCCCTCGGGCGGAGAAGAGACCCAGTACTTC. It is translated as CASSPSGGEETQYF. The J gene is TRBJ2-5, the V gene TRBV5-4; D gene uncertain. Germline V gene data show CDR1 as SGHNT and CDR2 as YYREEE (reference sequence). V was pared by 4 bases and J by 3 bases, with 13 bases between. The CDR3 sequence is 14 residues long.

This clonotype has only a few counts. The rearrangement links TRBV7-9 to TRBJ2-5; TRBD2 aligns across 8 bases. Germline loops: CDR1 SEHNR, CDR2 FQNEAQ (reference sequence). With V trimmed by 7 bases and J by 0 bases, 7 bases remained unmatched. CDR3 length: 15 residues. The CDR3 reads CASKGAGANQETQYF. The CDR3 region has the DNA TGTGCCAGCAAAGGAGCGGGGGCCAACCAAGAGACCCAGTACTTC.

The rearrangement joins TRBV7-9 to TRBJ1-5, with TRBD1 identical over 8 bases. The CDR3 is made up of 15 amino acids. V dropped 2 bases and J dropped 3; count of bases not matched to a gene: 3. Germline V gene data show CDR1 as SEHNR and CDR2 as FQNEAQ (reference sequence). DNA of the CDR3: TGTGCCAGCAGCTTAAGGACAGGGAACAATCAGCCCCAGCATTTT. As protein: CASSLRTGNNQPQHF.

V usage is TRBV6-6 and J usage is TRBJ2-6; the D gene is possibly TRBD2 (7 bases). V lost 5 bases and J 2 bases, leaving 13 bases between the germline ends. The CDR3 totals 16 residues. Germline lookup yields CDR1 MNHNY and CDR2 SVGAGI (reference sequence). The CDR3 nucleotides are TGTGCCAGCAGTCGGGTGGGGGGGCCTGGGGCCAACGTCCTGACTTTC. Translation gives CASSRVGGPGANVLTF.

This clonotype was found a few times. The genes are TRBV7-6 and TRBJ1-2; 7 bases map to TRBD1. In germline, CDR1 is SGHVS, CDR2 FNYEAQ. The CDR3 has 14 residues. Germline trimming cut 3 bases from V and 2 bases from J; bases unmatched to any gene: 3. CDR3 coding DNA: TGTGCCAGCAGCTTTGGGGACAGAAACTATGGCTACACCTTC. Its translation is CASSFGDRNYGYTF.

The V and J genes are TRBV6-2 or TRBV6-3 and TRBJ2-5; either TRBD1 or TRBD2 may supply D (6 bases each). CDR1 and CDR2 from the germline V gene are MNHEY and SVGEGT. The CDR3 is 12 amino acids. V was trimmed by 5 bases and J by 5 bases, leaving 9 bases between them. The CDR3 reads CASSRGLETQYF. The CDR3 bases are TGTGCCAGCAGTCGGGGGCTGGAGACCCAGTACTTC.

The gene calls are TRBV4-1 and TRBJ1-4; D unclear. Germline V gene sequence: CDR1 MGHRA, CDR2 YSYEKL. The V end lost 0 bases, the J end lost 8 bases, and 10 bases lay between the germline ends. CDR3 size: 14 residues. The CDR3 sequence is CASSQDPFGEKLFF. The CDR3 DNA follows: TGCGCCAGCAGCCAAGACCCCTTTGGGGAAAAACTGTTTTTT.

This clonotype has at least ten counts. CDR3 residues: CASSLLRGYTF. CDR3 nucleotides: TGTGCCAGCAGCCTCCTAAGAGGCTACACCTTC. The chain links TRBV12-3 or TRBV12-4 to TRBJ1-2, with D hard to call. The V end was cut by 6 bases, the J end by 8 bases, with 10 bases between. The CDR3 loop spans 11 amino acids.

This clonotype has more than one count but fewer than ten. This chain links TRBV7-9 with TRBJ1-5; perhaps TRBD1 as D (6 bases). V shed 3 bases and J shed 1 base, with 16 bases lying between them. Germline V gene lookup returns CDR1 SEHNR and CDR2 FQNEAQ (reference sequence). The CDR3 is 17 amino acids. CDR3 nucleotides: TGTGCCAGCAGCTTGGGAGGGGGAGGCAGGAGCAATCAGCCCCAGCATTTT. This translates into CASSLGGGGRSNQPQHF.

This clonotype was seen a handful of times. The V gene is TRBV12-3 or TRBV12-4, the J gene TRBJ2-5; TRBD1 agrees at 10 bases. V gave up 6 bases and J gave up 6 bases; unmatched junction bases: 7. The CDR3 sequence is 14 residues long. In DNA, the CDR3 is TGTGCCAGCAGACCGGGACAGGGGACGCAGACCCAGTACTTC. This codes for CASRPGQGTQTQYF.

V usage is TRBV7-2 and J usage is TRBJ2-1; 11 positions agree with TRBD2. The CDR3 covers 15 residues. J gave up 8 bases and V 0 bases, and 3 bases lay outside the gene matches. Germline CDR1 is SGHTA and CDR2 is FQGNSA. CDR3 DNA sequence: TGTGCCAGCAGCTTAGCGGCTAGCGGGGGGTATGAGCAGTTCTTC. Translation: CASSLAASGGYEQFF. The full variable domain, completed using reference TRBV7-2 and TRBJ2-1, is GAGVSQSPSNKVTEKGKDVELRCDPISGHTALYWYRQSLGQGLEFLIYFQGNSAPDKSGLPSDRFSAERTGGSVSTLTIQRTQQEDSAVYLCASSLAASGGYEQFFGPGTRLTVL.

This clonotype was counted between two and nine times. The chain couples TRBV19 to TRBJ1-1, with 7 bases identical to TRBD1. Per germline, CDR1 LNHDA and CDR2 SQIVND (reference sequence). V was pared by 6 bases and J by 4 bases, with 2 bases of the junction left unmatched. This CDR3 is 12 amino acids long. The CDR3 loop is CASRTGITEAFF. CDR3 coding DNA: TGTGCCAGTAGGACAGGGATCACTGAAGCTTTCTTT. Filled out from reference TRBV19 and TRBJ1-1, the complete variable domain reads DGGITQSPKYLFRKEGQNVTLSCEQNLNHDAMYWYRQDPGQGLRLIYYSQIVNDFQKGDIAEGYSVSREKKESFPLTVTSAQKNPTAFYLCASRTGITEAFFGQGTRLTVV.

The CDR3 nucleotides read TGTGCCAGCAGTCCCCCAGCGGCTCTCTTGGCCGGGGAGCTGTTTTTT. This translates into CASSPPAALLAGELFF. The V call is TRBV12-3 or TRBV12-4, the J call TRBJ2-2, with D tentatively TRBD2 (5 bases). This CDR3 has 16 residues. V was clipped by 5 bases and J by 6 bases, with 19 bases between them.

The chain couples TRBV27 to TRBJ2-3; D may be TRBD1 (6 bases). The V gene's germline CDR1 is MNHEY and CDR2 SMNVEV (reference sequence). The CDR3 loop spans 16 amino acids. V lost 5 bases to trimming and J lost 3 bases, with 18 bases between them. For the CDR3, the DNA is TGTGCCAGCAGTCCCTCGCGGCGGACAGATACAGATACGCAGTATTTT. This translates into CASSPSRRTDTDTQYF.

The chain employs TRBV4-2 and TRBJ2-3; 14 bases align to TRBD2. The CDR3 is 16 amino acids. Looked up from germline, CDR1 is LGHNA and CDR2 is YNFKEQ. The trim removed 4 bases at V and 4 bases at J, leaving 4 bases unmatched. CDR3 sequence: CASSLGTSGGSDTQYF. CDR3 nucleotides: TGTGCCAGCAGCCTAGGGACTAGCGGGGGTTCAGATACGCAGTATTTT.

In its sample, this clonotype was seen many times. This rearrangement joins TRBV5-4 to TRBJ2-1, with a weak D call TRBD2 (6 bases). From germline, CDR1 is SGHNT and CDR2 YYREEE (reference sequence). This CDR3 is built from 13 residues. V lost 4 bases, J lost 5 bases, and 10 bases lay in between. CDR3 DNA: TGTGCCAGCAGCCGCGGACTAAACAATGAGCAGTTCTTC. It encodes CASSRGLNNEQFF.

The chain carries TRBV28 and TRBJ1-5; 7 positions match TRBD1. This CDR3 spans 15 amino acids. Germline trimming cut 2 bases from V and 5 bases from J; bases unmatched to any gene: 6. Germline assignment: CDR1 MDHEN and CDR2 SYDVKM. The CDR3 loop reads CASSLEPGGYQPQHF. DNA for the CDR3: TGTGCCAGCAGTTTAGAGCCAGGGGGTTATCAGCCCCAGCATTTT. The full variable domain, its missing parts supplied by reference TRBV28 and TRBJ1-5, is DVKVTQSSRYLVKRTGEKVFLECVQDMDHENMFWYRQDPGLGLRLIYFSYDVKMKEKGDIPEGYSVSREKKERFSLILESASTNQTSMYLCASSLEPGGYQPQHFGDGTRLSIL.

This chain links TRBV5-1 with TRBJ2-2; D call uncertain. The V end was cut by 5 bases, the J end by 3 bases, with 14 bases between. This CDR3 comprises 15 residues. Germline V gene lookup returns CDR1 SGHRS and CDR2 YFSETQ. The CDR3 DNA follows: TGCGCCAGCAGTTCAATAGGCCTCGACACCGGGGAGCTGTTTTTT. It encodes CASSSIGLDTGELFF.

The V gene is TRBV7-4, the J gene TRBJ1-1; no definite D call. The CDR3 runs 11 residues. Germline lookup yields CDR1 SGHVT and CDR2 SQSDAQ. The germline V and J ends were trimmed by 4 bases and 11 bases, with 11 bases remaining between them. The CDR3 bases are TGTGCCAGCAGCTCCCTCCTGGGGGCTTTCTTT. It yields the protein CASSSLLGAFF.

This clonotype was seen more than once but under ten times. V is TRBV11-2 and J is TRBJ2-5; D possibly matches TRBD1 or TRBD2 (5 bases each). The CDR3 length is 15 residues. Trimming shortened V by 5 bases and J by 5 bases, and 18 bases separated the two germline ends. Germline values: CDR1 SGHAT, CDR2 FQNNGV. The CDR3 DNA reads as TGTGCCAGCAGCGCGAAACCGGGGCCTGCGGAGACCCAGTACTTC. This sequence encodes CASSAKPGPAETQYF.

CDR3 sequence: CASSPRQGVSTDTQYF. The CDR3 DNA sequence: TGTGCCAGCAGCCCTCGACAGGGGGTTAGCACAGATACGCAGTATTTT. V usage is TRBV9 and J usage is TRBJ2-3, with 9 positions matching TRBD1. Germline loops: CDR1 SGDLS, CDR2 YYNGEE. Losses at the gene ends were 4 bases for V and 0 bases for J; bases not matched to a gene: 6. This CDR3 is 16 amino acids long.

Only a few counts were recorded for this clonotype. A single base separates this from a much larger clone, so it may be a read error. V and J are TRBV25-1 and TRBJ2-7; 10 positions agree with TRBD2. Trimming took 6 bases from V and 0 from J; bases not matched to a gene: 2. The CDR3 is 14 residues long. Germline values: CDR1 MGHDK, CDR2 SYGVNS. In DNA, the CDR3 is TGTGCCAGCAGCGTAGCGGGAGGCTCCTACGAGCAGTACTTC. Protein product: CASSVAGGSYEQYF.

This sequence joins TRBV5-4 and TRBJ1-1; TRBD1 is a possible D gene (5 bases). The CDR3 runs to 17 residues. V was clipped by 4 bases and J by 1 base, with 20 bases between them. Germline CDR1 and CDR2: SGHNT and YYREEE (reference sequence). CDR3 residues: CASSPDIGTETNTEAFF. CDR3 coding DNA: TGTGCCAGCAGCCCAGACATAGGGACGGAGACGAACACTGAAGCTTTCTTT.

This clonotype appeared many times. The genes are TRBV6-2 or TRBV6-3 and TRBJ1-1; no firm D call. The ends were cut back, 0 bases at V and 7 bases at J, with 12 bases in the middle. CDR1 MNHEY and CDR2 SVGEGT come from the germline V gene. The CDR3 loop spans 14 amino acids. For the CDR3, the DNA is TGTGCCAGCAGTTACTCGGTCGAGGCCTTTGAAGCTTTCTTT. It specifies CASSYSVEAFEAFF.

This clonotype was recorded many times. J is TRBJ1-2 and V is TRBV7-9, with a possible D match to TRBD1 (5 bases). The length of the CDR3 is 17 residues. The V gene's germline CDR1 is SEHNR and CDR2 FQNEAQ (reference sequence). V was trimmed by 1 base and J by 0 bases, leaving 15 bases between them. As DNA, the CDR3 is TGTGCCAGCAGCTTAGACTTTGGGGACGGTACTAACTATGGCTACACCTTC. It is translated as CASSLDFGDGTNYGYTF. The whole variable domain, remainder taken from reference TRBV7-9 and TRBJ1-2, is DTGVSQNPRHKITKRGQNVTFRCDPISEHNRLYWYRQTLGQGPEFLTYFQNEAQLEKSRLLSDRFSAERPKGSFSTLEIQRTEQGDSAMYLCASSLDFGDGTNYGYTFGSGTRLTVV.

The table lists this clonotype with a few counts. The rearrangement uses TRBV7-9 and TRBJ2-1; D is undetermined. This CDR3 has 15 residues. Germline V gene lookup returns CDR1 SEHNR and CDR2 FQNEAQ (reference sequence). V was shortened by 1 base and J by 3 bases, with 10 bases between the two germline ends. CDR3: CASSLVDTDYNEQFF. The CDR3 region has the DNA TGTGCCAGCAGCTTAGTAGATACCGACTACAATGAGCAGTTCTTC.

This clonotype showed up just a few times. The chain has TRBV20-1 and TRBJ2-1; 7 bases align to TRBD2. The germline V gene encodes CDR1 DFQATT and CDR2 SNEGSKA (reference sequence). The V gene end was trimmed by 3 bases and the J gene end by 7 bases; junction bases not matched to a gene: 9. This CDR3 spans 14 amino acids. The chain's CDR3 is CSARVAGAMNEQFF. In nucleotides, the CDR3 is TGCAGTGCTAGGGTGGCGGGAGCGATGAATGAGCAGTTCTTC.

This clonotype was found a few times. This rearrangement joins TRBV9 to TRBJ1-2; D gene uncertain. Per germline, CDR1 SGDLS and CDR2 YYNGEE. This CDR3 spans 14 amino acids. The germline V and J ends were trimmed by 5 bases and 4 bases, with 15 bases remaining between them. Written as DNA, the CDR3 is TGTGCCAGCAGTCCCCGGACCCTCGCCTATGGCTACACCTTC. Its protein product is CASSPRTLAYGYTF.